This T cell receptor (beta chain) came from a study of response to subunit inactivated influenza vaccine. The sample holds a few counts of this clonotype. What it binds is unknown. Study-level results: Each seasonal flu vaccination may recruit only limited new T cells, authors suggested.

MiXCR, applied by TCRdb to the RT-PCR reads, yields one record per CDR3 protein. The sample shows about 650,000 distinct CDR3 sequences, about a sixth of them seen only once. V dropped 6 bases and J dropped 6; count of bases not matched to a gene: 7. The CDR3 consists of 15 residues. CDR1 and CDR2 (germline): MNHEY, SVGEGT. The starting material was PBMCs from blood, obtained roughly 12 days after vaccination. This rearrangement joins TRBV6-2 or TRBV6-3 to TRBJ2-1, with 11 nucleotides matching TRBD1. The TCR was taken from a man aged 50-60 years who received an inactivated influenza vaccine. The CDR3 sequence is CASSRAGQGGNEQFF. CDR3 DNA sequence: TGTGCCAGCAGCCGGGCGGGACAGGGGGGCAATGAGCAGTTCTTC.